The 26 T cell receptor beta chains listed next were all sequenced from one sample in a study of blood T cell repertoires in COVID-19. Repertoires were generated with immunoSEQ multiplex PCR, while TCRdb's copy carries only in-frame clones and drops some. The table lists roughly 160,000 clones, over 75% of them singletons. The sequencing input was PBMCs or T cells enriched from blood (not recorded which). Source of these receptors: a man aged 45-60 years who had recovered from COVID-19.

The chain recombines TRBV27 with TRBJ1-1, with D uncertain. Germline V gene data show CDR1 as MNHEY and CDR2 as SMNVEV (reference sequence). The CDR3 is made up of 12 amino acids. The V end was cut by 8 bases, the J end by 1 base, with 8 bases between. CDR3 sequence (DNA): TGTGCCAGCCGGGATCCGAACACTGAAGCTTTCTTT. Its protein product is CASRDPNTEAFF.

For the CDR3, the DNA is TGTGCCTGGGGCCGTGGGCTCAGGAACACCGGGGAGCTGTTTTTT. It yields the protein CAWGRGLRNTGELFF. The rearrangement joins TRBV30 to TRBJ2-2; no definite D call. This CDR3 is 15 amino acids long. V lost 5 bases, J lost 1 base, and 14 bases lay in between. Germline V CDR1 and CDR2: GTSNPN, SVGIG (reference sequence).

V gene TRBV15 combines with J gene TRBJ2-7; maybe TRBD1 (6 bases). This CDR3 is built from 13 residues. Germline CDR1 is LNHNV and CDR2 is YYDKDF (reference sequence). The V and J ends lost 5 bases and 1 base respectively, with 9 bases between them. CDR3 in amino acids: CATSPGDSYEQYF. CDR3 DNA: TGTGCCACCAGCCCAGGGGATTCCTACGAGCAGTACTTC.

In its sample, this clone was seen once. CDR3 nucleotides: TGCGCCAGCAGACAAACGGCGGTTCTGGACTCTGGAAACACCATATATTTT. The encoded protein is CASRQTAVLDSGNTIYF. The J gene is TRBJ1-3, the V gene TRBV5-1; no definite D call. This CDR3 comprises 17 residues. V gave up 5 bases and J gave up 0 bases, with 18 bases separating them. The germline gives CDR1 SGHRS, CDR2 YFSETQ. The full variable domain, its missing parts supplied by reference TRBV5-1 and TRBJ1-3, is KAGVTQTPRYLIKTRGQQVTLSCSPISGHRSVSWYQQTPGQGLQFLFEYFSETQRNKGNFPGRFSGRQFSNSRSEMNVSTLELGDSALYLCASRQTAVLDSGNTIYFGEGSWLTVV.

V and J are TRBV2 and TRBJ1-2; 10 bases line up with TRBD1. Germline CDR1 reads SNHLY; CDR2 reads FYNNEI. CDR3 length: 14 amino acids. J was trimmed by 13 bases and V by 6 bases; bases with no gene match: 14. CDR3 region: CASRGGQGERAGTF. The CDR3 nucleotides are TGTGCCAGCAGAGGAGGACAGGGGGAAAGGGCGGGCACCTTC.

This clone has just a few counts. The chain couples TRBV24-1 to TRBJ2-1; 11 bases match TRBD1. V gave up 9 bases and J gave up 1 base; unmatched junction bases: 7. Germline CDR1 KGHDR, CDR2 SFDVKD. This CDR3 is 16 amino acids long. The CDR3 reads CATADRGLASYNEQFF. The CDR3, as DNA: TGTGCCACCGCGGACAGGGGGCTAGCGTCCTACAATGAGCAGTTCTTC.

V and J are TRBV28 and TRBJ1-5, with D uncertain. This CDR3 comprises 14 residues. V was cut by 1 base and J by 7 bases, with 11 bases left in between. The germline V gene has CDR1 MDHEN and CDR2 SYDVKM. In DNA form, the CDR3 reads TGTGCCAGCAGTTTATACGGGGAAATACAGCCCCAGCATTTT. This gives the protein CASSLYGEIQPQHF.

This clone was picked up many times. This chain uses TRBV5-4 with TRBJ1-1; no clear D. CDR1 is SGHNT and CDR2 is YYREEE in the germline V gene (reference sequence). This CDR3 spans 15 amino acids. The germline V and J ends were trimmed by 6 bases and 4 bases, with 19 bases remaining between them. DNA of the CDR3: TGTGCCAGCATGCCGGGGAGGTCGCCGGGCACTGAAGCTTTCTTT. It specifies CASMPGRSPGTEAFF.

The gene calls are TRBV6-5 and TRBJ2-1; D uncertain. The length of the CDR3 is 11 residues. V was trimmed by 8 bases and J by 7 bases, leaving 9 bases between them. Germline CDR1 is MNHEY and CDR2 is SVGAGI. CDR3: CASGPWNEQFF. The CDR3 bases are TGTGCCAGCGGCCCGTGGAATGAGCAGTTCTTC.

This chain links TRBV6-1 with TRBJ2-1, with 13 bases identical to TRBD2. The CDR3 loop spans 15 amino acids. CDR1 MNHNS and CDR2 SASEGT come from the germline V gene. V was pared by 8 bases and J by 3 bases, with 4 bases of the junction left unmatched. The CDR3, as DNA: TGTGCCAGCTGGACTAGCGGGAGAGGCTACAATGAGCAGTTCTTC. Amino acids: CASWTSGRGYNEQFF.

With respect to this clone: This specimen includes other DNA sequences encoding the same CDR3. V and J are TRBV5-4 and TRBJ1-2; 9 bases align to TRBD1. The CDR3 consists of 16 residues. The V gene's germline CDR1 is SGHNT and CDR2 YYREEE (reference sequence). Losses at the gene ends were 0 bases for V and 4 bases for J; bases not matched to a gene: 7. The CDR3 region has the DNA TGTGCCAGCAGCTTGGGGTCGGGACAGGGCAGCTATGGCTACACCTTC. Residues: CASSLGSGQGSYGYTF. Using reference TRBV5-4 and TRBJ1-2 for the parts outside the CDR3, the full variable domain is ETGVTQSPTHLIKTRGQQVTLRCSSQSGHNTVSWYQQALGQGPQFIFQYYREEENGRGNFPPRFSGLQFPNYSSELNVNALELDDSALYLCASSLGSGQGSYGYTFGSGTRLTVV.

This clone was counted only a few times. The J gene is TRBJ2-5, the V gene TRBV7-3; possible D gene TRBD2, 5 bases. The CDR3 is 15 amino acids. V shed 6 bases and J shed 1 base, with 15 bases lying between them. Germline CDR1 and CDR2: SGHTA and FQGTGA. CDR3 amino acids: CASRKGSSLQETQYF. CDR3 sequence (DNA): TGTGCCAGCAGGAAAGGGAGCAGTCTCCAAGAGACCCAGTACTTC. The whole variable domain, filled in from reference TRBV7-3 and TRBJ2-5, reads GAGVSQTPSNKVTEKGKYVELRCDPISGHTALYWYRQSLGQGPEFLIYFQGTGAADDSGLPNDRFFAVRPEGSVSTLKIQRTERGDSAVYLCASRKGSSLQETQYFGPGTRLLVL.

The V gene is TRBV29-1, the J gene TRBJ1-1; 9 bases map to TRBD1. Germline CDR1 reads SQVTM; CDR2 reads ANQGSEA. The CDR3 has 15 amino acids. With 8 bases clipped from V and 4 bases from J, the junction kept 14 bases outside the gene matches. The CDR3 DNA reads TGCAGCTCTGACGGGACAGGGATGGGTTTCACTGAAGCTTTCTTT. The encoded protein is CSSDGTGMGFTEAFF.

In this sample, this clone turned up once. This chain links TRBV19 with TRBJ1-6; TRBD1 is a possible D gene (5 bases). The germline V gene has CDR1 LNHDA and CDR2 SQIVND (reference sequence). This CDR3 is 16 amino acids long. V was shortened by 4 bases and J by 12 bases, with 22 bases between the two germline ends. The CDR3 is CASSKNQGGGPLPLHF. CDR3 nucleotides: TGTGCCAGTAGTAAAAACCAGGGTGGAGGGCCCCTACCCCTCCACTTT.

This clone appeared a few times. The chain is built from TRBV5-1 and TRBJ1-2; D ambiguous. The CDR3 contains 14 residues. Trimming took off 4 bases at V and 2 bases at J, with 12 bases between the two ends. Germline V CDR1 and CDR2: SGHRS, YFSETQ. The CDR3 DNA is TGCGCCAGCAGCCTGGACGGACTAAACTATGGCTACACCTTC. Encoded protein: CASSLDGLNYGYTF.

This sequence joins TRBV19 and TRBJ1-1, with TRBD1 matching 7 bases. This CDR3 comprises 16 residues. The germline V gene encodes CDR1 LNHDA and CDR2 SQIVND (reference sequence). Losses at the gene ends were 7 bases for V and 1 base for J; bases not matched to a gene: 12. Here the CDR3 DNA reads TGTGCCAGTATCCTTTTTGTCGGGACAGCGAACACTGAAGCTTTCTTT. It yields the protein CASILFVGTANTEAFF.

DNA of the CDR3: TGTGCCAGCAGGATACTACAGGGGCGGGTGGATCAGCCCCAGCATTTT. Translating gives CASRILQGRVDQPQHF. This chain connects TRBV11-3 to TRBJ1-5; 7 positions agree with TRBD1. Germline trimming cut 6 bases from V and 5 bases from J; bases unmatched to any gene: 13. CDR1 is SGHNT, CDR2 YENEEA, per germline. The CDR3 has 16 amino acids.

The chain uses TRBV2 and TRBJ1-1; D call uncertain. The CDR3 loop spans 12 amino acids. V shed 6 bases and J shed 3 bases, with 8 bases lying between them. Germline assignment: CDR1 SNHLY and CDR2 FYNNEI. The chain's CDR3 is CASRLTDTEAFF. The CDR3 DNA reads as TGTGCCAGCAGACTCACAGACACTGAAGCTTTCTTT.

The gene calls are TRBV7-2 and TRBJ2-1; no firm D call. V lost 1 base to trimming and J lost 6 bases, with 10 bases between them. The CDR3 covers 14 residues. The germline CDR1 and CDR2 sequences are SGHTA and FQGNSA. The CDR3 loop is CASSLGERGNEQFF. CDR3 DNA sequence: TGTGCCAGCAGCTTAGGTGAGAGAGGCAATGAGCAGTTCTTC.

CDR3 sequence: CASSPGTGVSGANVLTF. The CDR3 nucleotides are TGTGCCAGCTCACCCGGGACAGGGGTCTCTGGGGCCAACGTCCTGACTTTC. V usage is TRBV18 and J usage is TRBJ2-6, with 10 bases that match TRBD1. This CDR3 has 17 amino acids. CDR1 and CDR2 (germline): KGHSH, LQKENI. V was pared by 3 bases and J by 0 bases, with 2 bases of the junction left unmatched.

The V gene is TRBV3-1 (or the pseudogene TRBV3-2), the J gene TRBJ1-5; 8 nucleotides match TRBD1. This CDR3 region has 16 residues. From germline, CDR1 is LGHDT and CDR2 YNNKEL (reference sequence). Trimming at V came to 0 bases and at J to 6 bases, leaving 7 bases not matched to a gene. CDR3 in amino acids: CASSQEGRGRVQPQHF. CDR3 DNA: TGTGCCAGCAGCCAAGAAGGCAGGGGGCGCGTTCAGCCCCAGCATTTT.

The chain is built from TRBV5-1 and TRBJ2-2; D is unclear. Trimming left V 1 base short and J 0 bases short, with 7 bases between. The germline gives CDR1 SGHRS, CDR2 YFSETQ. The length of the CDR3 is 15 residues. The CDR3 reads CASSLRGANTGELFF. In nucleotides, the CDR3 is TGCGCCAGCAGCTTGCGCGGCGCGAACACCGGGGAGCTGTTTTTT.

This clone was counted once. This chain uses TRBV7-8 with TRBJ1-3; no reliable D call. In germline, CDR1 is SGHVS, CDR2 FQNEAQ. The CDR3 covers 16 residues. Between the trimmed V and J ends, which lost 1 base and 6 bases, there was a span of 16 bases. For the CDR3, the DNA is TGTGCCAGCAGCTTAGGGCGCCGGAGGAGTGAAAACACCATATATTTT. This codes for CASSLGRRRSENTIYF.

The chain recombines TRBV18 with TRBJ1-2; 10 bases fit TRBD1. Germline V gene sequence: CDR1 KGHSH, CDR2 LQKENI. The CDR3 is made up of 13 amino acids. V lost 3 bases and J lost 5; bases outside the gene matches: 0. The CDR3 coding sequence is TGTGCCAGCTCACCGGGACAGGGGTATGGCTACACCTTC. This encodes CASSPGQGYGYTF.

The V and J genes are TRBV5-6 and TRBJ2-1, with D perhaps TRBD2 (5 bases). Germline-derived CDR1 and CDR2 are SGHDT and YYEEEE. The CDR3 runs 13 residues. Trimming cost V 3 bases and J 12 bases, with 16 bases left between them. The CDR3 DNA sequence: TGTGCCAGCAGCTCGTGGGTGTCAGGACTGCAGTTCTTC. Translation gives CASSSWVSGLQFF.

DNA of the CDR3: TGTGCCAGCAGCTTACAACCGGGAGATACGCAGTATTTT. Amino acids: CASSLQPGDTQYF. This chain connects TRBV11-3 to TRBJ2-3, with D unresolved. The CDR3 has 13 amino acids. Germline CDR1 reads SGHNT; CDR2 reads YENEEA. V was trimmed by 2 bases and J by 5 bases, leaving 8 bases between them.